This TCR beta chain derives from a study of regulatory T cells in long-lasting Graves disease. The overall study: Over-5-year antithyroid drug use with positive TSH receptor antibodies defined persistent Graves' disease in the study.

The time point is: persistent/refractory GD, antithyroid drugs over 5 years with positive TRAb. After RNA was extracted from PBMCs, the TCR library was made from it. This CDR3 contains 18 residues. The V gene end was trimmed by 6 bases and the J gene end by 6 bases; junction bases not matched to a gene: 15. Germline V gene sequence: CDR1 MDHEN, CDR2 SYDVKM. Arm-PCR with iRepertoire HTBI primers amplified the CDR3 regions for these TCR beta libraries. MiXCR, applied by TCRdb to the multiplex PCR reads, yields one record per CDR3 protein. The sample holds roughly 360,000 distinct CDR3 sequences; roughly 23% are singletons and the top ten take 25% to 30%.

The origin of this receptor is a woman between 40 and 55 years old with Graves disease. Sequenced here: peripheral blood mononuclear cells (PBMCs), sampled when the disease was refractory, from a patient treated with antithyroid drugs. The chain joins TRBV28 to TRBJ2-5, with 14 bases that match TRBD2. DNA of the CDR3: TGTGCCAGCAGCTCCAACCTTGGACTAGCGGGAGGCGGGAAGACCCAGTACTTC. Translated: CASSSNLGLAGGGKTQYF.